A selection of T cell receptor beta chains follows, all from one sample in a study of CD8 T cells in ankylosing spondylitis. TCRdb redid the calling of the 5' RACE reads with MiXCR, one entry per CDR3 protein. The sample yields 240,000 or so distinct CDR3 sequences, roughly 10% seen once. The sequenced sample consisted of blood, either unsorted or a sorted T cell fraction (not recorded which). All receptors derive from a male donor with ankylosing spondylitis or in good health (not recorded which). CDR3s include the opening cysteine and the closing phenylalanine or tryptophan. Fields, in order: clone size, V gene, J gene, D gene, CDR3 DNA, CDR3 protein. A D gene is named only where the DNA matches it firmly. Rows give clone size only sometimes, using once, few, many, or a class for an expanded clone.

size: many
V: TRBV29-1
J: TRBJ2-1
D: .
DNA: TGCAGCGTCTCGCGTTCGGGGGTGGATGAGCAGTTCTTC
CDR3: CSVSRSGVDEQFF

size: many
V: TRBV7-8
J: TRBJ2-1
D: TRBD2
DNA: TGTGCCAGCGGTCCTTTAGCGGGGTCCTACAATGAGCAGTTCTTC
CDR3: CASGPLAGSYNEQFF

size: few
V: TRBV12-3/TRBV12-4
J: TRBJ2-2
D: .
DNA: TGTGCCAGCAGTTTATATGGGGCCAACACCGGGGAGCTGTTTTTT
CDR3: CASSLYGANTGELFF

size: many
V: TRBV5-1
J: TRBJ2-1
D: .
DNA: TGCGCCAGCAGCGATAGCGCGAGCTCCTACAATGAGCAGTTCTTC
CDR3: CASSDSASSYNEQFF

size: many
V: TRBV9
J: TRBJ2-7
D: TRBD1
DNA: TGTGCCAGCAGCCCTCAAGGGACAGGGGTCGACGAGCAGTACTTC
CDR3: CASSPQGTGVDEQYF

size: many
V: TRBV15
J: TRBJ1-1
D: .
DNA: TGTGCCACTTCGGGGGGCAGGGGCGGTCGCGAAGCTTTCTTT
CDR3: CATSGGRGGREAFF

size: few
V: TRBV7-6
J: TRBJ2-3
D: TRBD2
DNA: TGTGCCAGCAGCTTACGGGCTAGCGGGGGAACTAGCACAGATACGCAGTATTTT
CDR3: CASSLRASGGTSTDTQYF

size: .
V: TRBV7-2
J: TRBJ1-1
D: TRBD1
DNA: TGTGCCAACAATCGAAAACAGGGGGCTGACACTGAAGCTTTCTTT
CDR3: CANNRKQGADTEAFF

size: .
V: TRBV29-1
J: TRBJ2-7
D: .
DNA: TGCAGCGTTTCGGGCGCGGTAACCGTTGGGACCTACGAGCAGTACTTC
CDR3: CSVSGAVTVGTYEQYF

size: many
V: TRBV5-5
J: TRBJ1-3
D: .
DNA: TGTGCCAGCAGCTTGATGGGAGACTCTGGAAACACCATATATTTT
CDR3: CASSLMGDSGNTIYF

size: many
V: TRBV10-3
J: TRBJ2-5
D: TRBD2
DNA: TGTGCCATCGGGTTGGGACTAGCGGGAGGAGTTGGGACCCAGTACTTC
CDR3: CAIGLGLAGGVGTQYF

size: many
V: TRBV24-1
J: TRBJ2-3
D: .
DNA: TGTGCCACCAGTGATTACTACAGGCAAGGGACAGATACGCAGTATTTT
CDR3: CATSDYYRQGTDTQYF

size: many
V: TRBV5-1
J: TRBJ2-1
D: .
DNA: TGCGCCAGCAGCATTGGACCCCAGGGGTCCTACAATGAGCAGTTCTTC
CDR3: CASSIGPQGSYNEQFF

size: few
V: TRBV28
J: TRBJ2-7
D: TRBD1
DNA: TGTGCCAGCACTCAGGACAGGGTTCTCTACGAGCAGTACTTC
CDR3: CASTQDRVLYEQYF

size: many
V: TRBV25-1
J: TRBJ2-4
D: .
DNA: TGTGCCAGCAGCGGGCCATTGGGCGCAGCCGGAGCCAAAAACATTCAGTACTTC
CDR3: CASSGPLGAAGAKNIQYF

size: many
V: TRBV20-1
J: TRBJ2-4
D: .
DNA: TGCAGTGAGGGCGGCATGGCCAAAAACATTCAGTACTTC
CDR3: CSEGGMAKNIQYF

size: .
V: TRBV6-6
J: TRBJ1-4
D: .
DNA: TGTGCCAGCAGTCGGGCAACTAATGAAAAACTGTTTTTT
CDR3: CASSRATNEKLFF

size: .
V: TRBV11-1
J: TRBJ2-7
D: .
DNA: TGTGCCAGCAGCTACGGGACTCTGGGGACCTACGAGCAGTACTTC
CDR3: CASSYGTLGTYEQYF

size: many
V: TRBV20-1
J: TRBJ2-2
D: .
DNA: TGCAGTGCACAAACTATCACCGGGGAGCTGTTTTTT
CDR3: CSAQTITGELFF

size: many
V: TRBV6-1
J: TRBJ2-1
D: TRBD2
DNA: TGTGCCAGCTTTCGACTAGCTGGTTTATCCTACAATGAGCAGTTCTTC
CDR3: CASFRLAGLSYNEQFF

size: few
V: TRBV5-1
J: TRBJ2-5
D: TRBD2
DNA: TGCGCCAGCAGCTGGGGGGGAGACCAAGAGACCCAGTACTTC
CDR3: CASSWGGDQETQYF

size: many
V: TRBV3-1
J: TRBJ2-5
D: .
DNA: TGTGCCAGCAGCCACAGCTACAAAGAGACCCAGTACTTC
CDR3: CASSHSYKETQYF

size: .
V: TRBV9
J: TRBJ2-2
D: TRBD2
DNA: TGTGCCAGCAGCGGGAGGACTAGCGACAACACCGGGGAGCTGTTTTTT
CDR3: CASSGRTSDNTGELFF

size: .
V: TRBV2
J: TRBJ1-3
D: .
DNA: TGTGCCAGCAGTGATCTGGGGAGAAACACCATATATTTT
CDR3: CASSDLGRNTIYF

size: many
V: TRBV20-1
J: TRBJ2-1
D: .
DNA: TGCAGTGCTAACACCTTGGGAGAAGACTCCTACAATGAGCAGTTCTTC
CDR3: CSANTLGEDSYNEQFF

size: many
V: TRBV25-1
J: TRBJ1-4
D: .
DNA: TGTGCCAGCAGTGAATTGGGCAACCTTGCTAATGAAAAACTGTTTTTT
CDR3: CASSELGNLANEKLFF

size: many
V: TRBV2
J: TRBJ2-7
D: .
DNA: TGTGCCAGCGAAGGGGACGAGCAGTACTTC
CDR3: CASEGDEQYF

size: many
V: TRBV3-1
J: TRBJ2-7
D: TRBD2
DNA: TGTGCCAGCAGCCCCATGACTAGCGGGAGGGCCGACGAGCAGTACTTC
CDR3: CASSPMTSGRADEQYF

size: many
V: TRBV5-1
J: TRBJ2-3
D: .
DNA: TGCGCCAGTTACAGGGTTCATGGGGCAGATACGCAGTATTTT
CDR3: CASYRVHGADTQYF

size: .
V: TRBV5-1
J: TRBJ2-3
D: TRBD2
DNA: TGCGCCAGCACCCGTGATGGGACTAGCGGCACAGATACGCAGTATTTT
CDR3: CASTRDGTSGTDTQYF

size: .
V: TRBV6-6
J: TRBJ2-7
D: .
DNA: TGTGCCGGCAGTTCTGTTTGGTCCTACGAGCAGTACTTC
CDR3: CAGSSVWSYEQYF

size: many
V: TRBV12-3/TRBV12-4
J: TRBJ2-7
D: .
DNA: TGTGCCAGCAGTTCTCCCGGGAAGCACGAGCAGTACTTC
CDR3: CASSSPGKHEQYF

size: .
V: TRBV7-6
J: TRBJ2-7
D: .
DNA: TGTGCCAGCAGCTTGATGTCTAGCTACGAGCAGTACTTC
CDR3: CASSLMSSYEQYF

size: many
V: TRBV15
J: TRBJ2-3
D: .
DNA: TGTGCCACCAGCATTGGACTCGATACGCAGTATTTT
CDR3: CATSIGLDTQYF

size: .
V: TRBV10-3
J: TRBJ1-2
D: .
DNA: TGTGCCATCAGTGAGTCGTGGCCGCCTGAGGACTATGGCTACACCTTC
CDR3: CAISESWPPEDYGYTF

size: few
V: TRBV12-3/TRBV12-4
J: TRBJ2-5
D: .
DNA: TGTGCCAGCAGTCCCCGAGGGGGGGGGCGGACGCATGAGACCCAGTACTTC
CDR3: CASSPRGGGRTHETQYF

size: few
V: TRBV20-1
J: TRBJ2-1
D: .
DNA: TGCAGTGCTAGGGACATGTACAATGAGCAGTTCTTC
CDR3: CSARDMYNEQFF

size: many
V: TRBV6-5
J: TRBJ2-3
D: .
DNA: TGTGCCAGCAGTTACGCGGCGGTTAGCACAGATACGCAGTATTTT
CDR3: CASSYAAVSTDTQYF